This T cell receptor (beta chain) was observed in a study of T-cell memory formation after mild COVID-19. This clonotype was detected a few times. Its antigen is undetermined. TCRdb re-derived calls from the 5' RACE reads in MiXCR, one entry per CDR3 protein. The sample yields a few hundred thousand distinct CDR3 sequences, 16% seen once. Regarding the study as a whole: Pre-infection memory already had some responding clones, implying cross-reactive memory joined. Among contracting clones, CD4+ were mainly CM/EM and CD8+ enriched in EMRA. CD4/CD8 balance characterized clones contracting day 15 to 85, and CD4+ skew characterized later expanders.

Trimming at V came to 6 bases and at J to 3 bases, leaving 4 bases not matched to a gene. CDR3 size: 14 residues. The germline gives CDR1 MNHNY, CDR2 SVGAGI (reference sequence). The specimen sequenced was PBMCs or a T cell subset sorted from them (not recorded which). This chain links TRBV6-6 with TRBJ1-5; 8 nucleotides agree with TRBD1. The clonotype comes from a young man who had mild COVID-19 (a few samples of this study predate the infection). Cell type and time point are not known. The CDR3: CASSQTGVNQPQHF. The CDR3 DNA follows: TGTGCCAGCAGCCAGACAGGGGTCAATCAGCCCCAGCATTTT.